These 2 T cell receptor beta chains were all obtained from the same sample, sequenced in a study of human T cells and chemical hapten exposure (dated by TCRdb to the early 2020s). Sample time point, as interpreted from the label and publication: patch test 2, 6 weeks after DPC sensitization. The treatment or condition label for this specimen denotes: therapeutic diphenylcyclopropenone sensitization with weekly scalp DPC. The library relied on RACE. The run used a NextSeq 500. TCRdb reran the public reads through fastp at Q25 and MiXCR, keeping productive beta chains. Rows with one shared CDR3 protein collapse into an entry with the most common genes and DNA. A total of roughly 380,000 distinct CDR3 sequences appear in this sample, about 6% of them only once. Around 6.1% of the sample is in the top ten clones. The starting material was whole blood, obtained in connection with sensitization to the hapten diphenylcyclopropenone (DPC). All receptors come from a woman aged 18-35 years with alopecia areata. Some clones in this sample may be carry-over from other donors' samples.

The chain combines TRBV29-1 with TRBJ1-1; D might be TRBD1 (5 bases). CDR1 SQVTM and CDR2 ANQGSEA come from the germline V gene. V was pared by 6 bases and J by 6 bases, with 17 bases between. The CDR3 loop spans 13 amino acids. The CDR3 coding sequence is TGCAGCGTAACGGCGGGGCCCCAACCTGAAGCTTTCTTT. This encodes CSVTAGPQPEAFF.

The V call is TRBV7-9, the J call TRBJ1-6; the D gene is possibly TRBD1 (6 bases). The V gene lost 1 base and the J gene lost 9 bases, with 10 bases spanning the gap. The CDR3 totals 14 residues. CDR1 and CDR2 (germline): SEHNR, FQNEAQ (reference sequence). CDR3 protein: CASSLEGDSSPLHF. In nucleotides, the CDR3 is TGTGCCAGCAGCTTAGAGGGGGACTCTTCACCCCTCCACTTT.